This T cell receptor beta chain was sequenced for a study of control samples from healthy donors and cancer patients. TCRdb's table, derived via immunoSEQ multiplex PCR, lists solely in-frame clones and lacks some. Among roughly 120,000 clones listed, approximately 88% were seen once. CDR1 MNHEY and CDR2 SVGAGI come from the germline V gene. The V and J ends lost 6 bases and 3 bases respectively, with 15 bases between them. This CDR3 is built from 15 residues. The sequenced sample consisted of blood. This chain links TRBV6-5 with TRBJ1-5; unclear D gene. This sequence originates from a man aged 40-49 years in good health. CDR3: CASSQKVPINQPQHF. CDR3 DNA sequence: TGTGCCAGCAGCCAAAAAGTTCCAATCAATCAGCCCCAGCATTTT.